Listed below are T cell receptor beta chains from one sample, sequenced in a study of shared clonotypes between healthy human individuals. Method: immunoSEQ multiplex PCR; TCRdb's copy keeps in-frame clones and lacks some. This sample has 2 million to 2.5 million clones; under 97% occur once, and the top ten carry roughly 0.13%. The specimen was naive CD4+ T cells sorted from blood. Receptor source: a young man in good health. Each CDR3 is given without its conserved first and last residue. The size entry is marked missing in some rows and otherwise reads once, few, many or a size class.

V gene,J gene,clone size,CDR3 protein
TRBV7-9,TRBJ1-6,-,ASTSTGGNSPLH
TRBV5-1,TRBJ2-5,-,ASSLGTAQETQY
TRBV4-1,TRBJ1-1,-,ASSQDRVGTGGAEAF
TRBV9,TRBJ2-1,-,ASSVAAGLASNEQF
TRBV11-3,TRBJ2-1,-,ASSVHRRLSYNEQF
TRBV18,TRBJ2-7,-,ASSDNNEQY
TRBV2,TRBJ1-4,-,ASTWDRGDEKLF
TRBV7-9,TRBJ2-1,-,AVGGASGRWYEQF
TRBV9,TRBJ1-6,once,ASSKQGVSSYNSPLH
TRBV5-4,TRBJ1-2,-,ASSLASGQGFYGYT
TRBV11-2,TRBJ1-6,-,ASSLDGHNSPLH
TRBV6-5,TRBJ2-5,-,ASSYSWGRGKETQY
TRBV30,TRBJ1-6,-,AWSGETGVNSPLH
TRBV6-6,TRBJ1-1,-,ASRILQNTEAF
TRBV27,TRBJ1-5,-,ASSFTGGNQPQH
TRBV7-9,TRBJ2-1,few,ASSLAKGSYNEQF
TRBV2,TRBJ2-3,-,ASSRLAGGYTDTQY
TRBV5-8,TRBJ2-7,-,ASSSAYEQY
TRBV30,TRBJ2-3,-,AWREGLAGVDTQY
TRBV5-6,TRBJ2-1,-,ASSYGYNEQF
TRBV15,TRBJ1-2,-,ATSRGSYGYT
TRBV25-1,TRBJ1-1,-,ASSGLRAQGSDTEAF
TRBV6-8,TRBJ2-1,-,ASSFGLHQDEQF
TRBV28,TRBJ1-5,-,ASRREVFSNQPQH
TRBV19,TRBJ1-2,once,ASSSFGVIESGYT
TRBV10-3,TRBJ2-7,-,AISGYNEQY
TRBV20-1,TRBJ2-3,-,SAIPGDTQY
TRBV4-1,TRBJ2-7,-,ASSQGYGTGGDAYEQY
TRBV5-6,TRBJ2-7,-,ASSFRGLSALEQY
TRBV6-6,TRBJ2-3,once,ASRPHQADQEDTQY
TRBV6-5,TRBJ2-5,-,ASSSGPIGTQY
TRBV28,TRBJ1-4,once,ASYGTPPSNEKLF
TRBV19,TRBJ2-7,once,ASKSQGTGDYEQY
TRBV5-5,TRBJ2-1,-,ASSLVGGAPYNEQF
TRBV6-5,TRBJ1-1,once,ASSYSGVGTEAF
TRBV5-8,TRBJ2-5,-,ASSLGGAGGQETQY